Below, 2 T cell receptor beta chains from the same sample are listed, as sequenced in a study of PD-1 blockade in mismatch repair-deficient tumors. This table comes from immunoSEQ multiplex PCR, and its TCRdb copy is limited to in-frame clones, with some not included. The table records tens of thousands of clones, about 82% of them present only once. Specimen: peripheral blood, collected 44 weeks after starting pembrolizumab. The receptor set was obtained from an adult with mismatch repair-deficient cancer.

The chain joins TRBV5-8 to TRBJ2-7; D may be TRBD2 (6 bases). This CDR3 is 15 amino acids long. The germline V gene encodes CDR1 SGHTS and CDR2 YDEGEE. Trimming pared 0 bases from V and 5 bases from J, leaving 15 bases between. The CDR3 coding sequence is TGTGCCAGCAGCTTGGGACAGCGGGCGATAGACGAGCAGTACTTC. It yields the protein CASSLGQRAIDEQYF.

The CDR3 DNA reads as TGTGCCAGTAGTATGTACGGAGATACGCAGTATTTT. This translates into CASSMYGDTQYF. The chain links TRBV19 to TRBJ2-3; D not certain. The V gene's germline CDR1 is LNHDA and CDR2 SQIVND (reference sequence). The CDR3 contains 12 residues. Trimming left V 3 bases short and J 5 bases short, with 6 bases between.